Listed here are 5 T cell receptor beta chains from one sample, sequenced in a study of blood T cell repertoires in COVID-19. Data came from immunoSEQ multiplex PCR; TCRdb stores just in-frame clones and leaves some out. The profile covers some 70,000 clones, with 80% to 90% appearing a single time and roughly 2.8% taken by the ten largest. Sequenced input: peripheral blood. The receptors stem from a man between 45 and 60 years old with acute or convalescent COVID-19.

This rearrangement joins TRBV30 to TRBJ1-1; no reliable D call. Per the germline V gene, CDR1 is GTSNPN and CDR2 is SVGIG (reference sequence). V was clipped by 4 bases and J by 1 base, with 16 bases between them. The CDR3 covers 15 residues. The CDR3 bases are TGTGCCTGGAAAGTCCGGGGAGGAACGAACACTGAAGCTTTCTTT. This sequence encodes CAWKVRGGTNTEAFF.

The CDR3 DNA follows: TGTGCCAGCAGCCCACCGACAGGGGGCCCGTACAATGAGCAGTTCTTC. Translating it yields CASSPPTGGPYNEQFF. The gene calls are TRBV28 and TRBJ2-1; 10 positions match TRBD1. The length of the CDR3 is 16 residues. CDR1 and CDR2 (germline): MDHEN, SYDVKM. Trimming removed 6 bases from V and 4 bases from J; junction bases left unmatched: 9.

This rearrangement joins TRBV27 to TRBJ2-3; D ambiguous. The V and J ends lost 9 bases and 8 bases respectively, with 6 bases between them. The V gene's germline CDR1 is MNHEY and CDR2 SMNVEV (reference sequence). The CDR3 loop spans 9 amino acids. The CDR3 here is CASIRTQYF. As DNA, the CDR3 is TGTGCCAGTATCCGTACGCAGTATTTT.

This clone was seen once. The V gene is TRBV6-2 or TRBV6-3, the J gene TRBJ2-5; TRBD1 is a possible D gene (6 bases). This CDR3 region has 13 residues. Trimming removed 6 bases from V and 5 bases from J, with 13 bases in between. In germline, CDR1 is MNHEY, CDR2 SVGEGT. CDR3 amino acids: CASSDAGVETQYF. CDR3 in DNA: TGTGCCAGCAGCGATGCAGGGGTGGAGACCCAGTACTTC.

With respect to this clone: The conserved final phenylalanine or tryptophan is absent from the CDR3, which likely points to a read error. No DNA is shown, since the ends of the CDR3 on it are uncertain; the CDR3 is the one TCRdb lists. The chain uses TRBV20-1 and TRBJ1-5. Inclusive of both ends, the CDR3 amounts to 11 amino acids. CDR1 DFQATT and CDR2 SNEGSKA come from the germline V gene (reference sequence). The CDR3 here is CSASEGGSVYY.